The text below deals with one T cell receptor beta chain. Only in-frame clones appear in the TCRdb table, and some are missing; sequencing was by immunoSEQ multiplex PCR. The data show roughly 8,800 clones, approximately 71% seen once. Treatment of the sample: randomized to nivolumab then ipilimumab (arm A) or the reverse (arm B). Patients had received no earlier DNA-damaging chemotherapy. From thawed PBMCs, live CD3+CD8+ cells negative for CD19 and CD56 were sorted. This specimen belongs to a study of sequential checkpoint blockade in melanoma. Background on the study: Randomization was 1:1 between first-line nivolumab→ipilimumab and ipilimumab→nivolumab.

Germline CDR1 and CDR2: SNHLY and FYNNEI. The V end lost 4 bases, the J end lost 4 bases, and 16 bases lay between the germline ends. The CDR3 is 16 residues long. The rearrangement joins TRBV2 to TRBJ2-2, with a tentative D call TRBD1 (5 bases). The TCR originated in a human donor with melanoma. The sample was CD8+ T cells sorted from blood (inferred from file names), taken from a patient given nivolumab and ipilimumab in sequence. CDR3 in amino acids: CASSVPVDRVTGELFF. CDR3 nucleotide sequence: TGTGCCAGCAGTGTCCCGGTTGACAGAGTCACCGGGGAGCTGTTTTTT.